Here is one T cell receptor (beta chain) with its context. The CDR3 has 15 amino acids. Germline CDR1 is SGHTS and CDR2 is YDEGEE. The V gene lost 5 bases and the J gene lost 2 bases, with 14 bases spanning the gap. Study processing details: For nucleated cells, counts were estimated from reference gene primer amplification. Method: immunoSEQ multiplex PCR; TCRdb's copy keeps in-frame clones and lacks some. The V and J calls and clone size are taken from that table; D and trimming were inferred from the DNA. The data show 200,000 to 250,000 clones, just over 85% seen once. This entry is derived from a study of blood T cell repertoires in COVID-19.

The chain employs TRBV5-8 and TRBJ1-5, with a tentative D call TRBD1 (5 bases). The sequenced sample was PBMCs or T cells enriched from blood (not recorded which). This TCR came from a middle-aged man who had recovered from COVID-19. The CDR3 is CASSYWGGGNQPQHF. CDR3 in DNA: TGTGCCAGCAGTTATTGGGGCGGGGGCAATCAGCCCCAGCATTTT.